This T cell receptor beta chain emerged from a study of Graves' ophthalmopathy and Graves' hyperthyroidism. Trimming left V 6 bases short and J 0 bases short, with 14 bases between. There are 14 residues in the CDR3. Per the germline V gene, CDR1 is SQVTM and CDR2 is ANQGSEA. Amplification from RNA transcripts yielded the TCR beta CDR3 regions. Investigators did first-round RT-PCR with HTBI primers, then second-round multiplex PCR. TCRdb recomputed calls from the multiplex PCR reads with MiXCR, one row per CDR3 protein. Of 300,000 to 450,000 distinct CDR3 sequences in the sample, 17% were seen once. The chain employs TRBV29-1 and TRBJ1-1, with D perhaps matching TRBD1 (6 bases). This clonotype was sampled from an adult woman with stable Graves' hyperthyroidism. The sequenced material came from peripheral blood. The CDR3 DNA reads as TGCAGCGTCCGAAGGACAGCCATGAACACTGAAGCTTTCTTT. It codes for CSVRRTAMNTEAFF.